This T cell receptor beta chain was recovered during a study of tumor and adjacent non-tumor tissue in lung cancer. Overall study context: Histology: under 15 adenocarcinoma, a couple of squamous cell carcinoma, 1 small cell lung cancer. About 4.2 million productive TCRbeta reads were obtained per sample on average.

This clonotype was observed once. No antigen is known for it. The junction departs from the called germline gene at one end, perhaps through a read error. Study findings and constraints: Tumor tissue had significantly higher TCR diversity than normal lung.

CDR1 LGHNA and CDR2 YNFKEQ come from the germline V gene. The CDR3 covers 14 residues. The library came from three nested PCR rounds adapted from ARM-PCR protocols. TCRdb recomputed calls from the multiplex PCR reads with MiXCR, one row per CDR3 protein. The sample consists of about 90,000 distinct CDR3 sequences, around 82% of them appearing once. No cell sorting was done before RNA was extracted from the tissue. Distant lung tissue was collected more than 3 cm away from the tumor edge. The V gene is TRBV4-2, the J gene TRBJ1-2; D call uncertain. The source of this sequence is a woman between 50 and 59 years old with non-small cell lung cancer. The sequenced sample consisted of distant non-tumor lung tissue. For the CDR3, the DNA is TGTGCTAGCAACCAAGAATTGACAATGGGGGGCTACACCTTC. The encoded protein is CASNQELTMGGYTF.